Listed below are T cell receptor beta chains from one sample, sequenced in a study of OX40 agonist ivuxolimab in advanced cancers. Some clones are missing from TCRdb's copy, which holds only in-frame ones; the method was immunoSEQ multiplex PCR. This repertoire shows around 84,000 clones, roughly 89% found once; its top ten account for 0.15% to 0.2%. The sequenced sample was CD4+ or CD8+ T cells sorted from blood, obtained in a trial of the OX40 agonist ivuxolimab. The receptors come from an adult with an advanced solid tumor such as melanoma, head and neck, liver or kidney cancer. CDR3s include the opening cysteine and the closing phenylalanine or tryptophan. D genes are given only for firm matches. Where a row states a size, it is once, few, many or the class of an expanded clone; other rows omit it.

D gene	V gene	J gene	clone size	CDR3 protein	CDR3 DNA
NA	TRBV6-6	TRBJ1-2	NA	CASSYSVSYGSGYTF	TGTGCCAGCAGTTACTCCGTCTCCTATGGATCGGGCTACACCTTC
TRBD1	TRBV10-3	TRBJ2-2	NA	CAISGGGTGSGELFF	TGTGCCATCAGCGGAGGGGGGACAGGGTCCGGGGAGCTGTTTTTT
TRBD2	TRBV5-1	TRBJ2-1	NA	CASSLGLAGGNEQFF	TGCGCCAGCAGCTTGGGACTAGCGGGGGGTAATGAGCAGTTCTTC
TRBD1	TRBV6-1	TRBJ1-1	few	CASSLDRGTEAFF	TGTGCCAGCAGTCTCGACAGGGGCACTGAAGCTTTCTTT
NA	TRBV5-4	TRBJ1-1	NA	CASKNRGNTEAFF	TGTGCCAGTAAAAATCGGGGGAACACTGAAGCTTTCTTT
TRBD1	TRBV11-2	TRBJ2-7	NA	CASSSDRVAYEQYF	TGTGCCAGCAGTTCAGACAGGGTGGCCTACGAGCAGTACTTC
TRBD2	TRBV27	TRBJ2-2	NA	CASRLAGGPGTGELFF	TGTGCCAGCAGGCTAGCGGGAGGGCCGGGCACCGGGGAGCTGTTTTTT
NA	TRBV27	TRBJ2-1	NA	CASSLGLAGIREQFF	TGTGCCAGCAGTTTAGGTCTAGCAGGCATCCGTGAGCAGTTCTTC
NA	TRBV7-9	TRBJ2-1	NA	CASSPSSYNEQFF	TGTGCCAGCAGCCCGAGCTCCTACAATGAGCAGTTCTTC
NA	TRBV7-3	TRBJ2-7	NA	CASSLNGGPLGKYF	TGTGCCAGCAGCTTAAATGGGGGACCCTTGGGGAAGTACTTC
NA	TRBV6-1	TRBJ1-6	NA	CASSDLGGYNSPLHF	TGTGCCAGCAGTGACCTCGGGGGTTATAATTCACCCCTCCACTTT
NA	TRBV20-1	TRBJ2-5	NA	CSAWYQETQYF	TGCAGTGCTTGGTACCAAGAGACCCAGTACTTC
NA	TRBV30	TRBJ1-2	once	CAWSHQVGYTF	TGTGCCTGGAGTCACCAGGTTGGCTACACCTTC
NA	TRBV7-9	TRBJ2-3	NA	CASQTGLAGRPADTQYF	TGTGCCAGTCAGACAGGGTTGGCGGGACGACCGGCGGATACGCAGTATTTT
NA	TRBV2	TRBJ2-2	NA	CASCGRDCPTGELFF	TGTGCCAGCTGTGGCCGGGACTGCCCAACCGGGGAGCTGTTTTTT
TRBD1	TRBV7-6	TRBJ2-7	NA	CASSLNTGGSYEQYF	TGTGCCAGCAGCTTAAATACAGGGGGTTCCTACGAGCAGTACTTC
TRBD1	TRBV29-1	TRBJ1-1	NA	CSVRQGWNTEAFF	TGCAGCGTAAGACAGGGGTGGAACACTGAAGCTTTCTTT
NA	TRBV19	TRBJ1-3	few	CASTFRRGSSGNTIYF	TGTGCCAGTACTTTTCGGAGGGGGAGTTCTGGAAACACCATATATTTT
NA	TRBV9	TRBJ2-3	NA	CASSETGMTDTQYF	TGTGCCAGCAGCGAAACAGGGATGACAGATACGCAGTATTTT
NA	TRBV30	TRBJ2-7	NA	CAWSPPRNEQYF	TGTGCCTGGAGTCCCCCTCGGAACGAGCAGTACTTC
NA	TRBV5-1	TRBJ2-7	NA	CASSSAGSYEQYF	TGCGCCAGCAGCTCCGCGGGGTCCTACGAGCAGTACTTC
TRBD1	TRBV7-9	TRBJ1-2	NA	CASSLGGQNSNYGYTF	TGTGCCAGCAGCTTAGGGGGACAGAACTCCAACTATGGCTACACCTTC
TRBD1	TRBV30	TRBJ1-4	NA	CAWSVLWDRLQIATNEKLFF	TGTGCCTGGAGTGTATTGTGGGACAGGCTCCAAATTGCAACTAATGAAAAACTGTTTTTT
NA	TRBV7-9	TRBJ2-3	NA	CASSFSASTDTQYF	TGTGCCAGCAGTTTTAGCGCCAGCACAGATACGCAGTATTTT
NA	TRBV18	TRBJ2-7	NA	CASSRGQNYEQYF	TGTGCCAGCTCCCGAGGACAAAACTACGAGCAGTACTTC
NA	TRBV11-3	TRBJ1-1	NA	CASSAGLTNTEAFF	TGTGCCAGCAGCGCAGGACTGACGAACACTGAAGCTTTCTTT
NA	TRBV5-6	TRBJ1-1	NA	CASSLDSGTAFF	TGTGCCAGCAGCTTGGACTCCGGGACGGCTTTCTTT
NA	TRBV19	TRBJ2-5	NA	CASSPSRLAETQYF	TGTGCCAGTAGTCCCAGTAGATTGGCGGAGACCCAGTACTTC
NA	TRBV30	TRBJ1-6	NA	CAWRFRTGFPLHF	TGTGCCTGGAGATTTAGGACGGGGTTTCCCCTCCACTTT
TRBD1	TRBV9	TRBJ2-4	NA	CASSVEGDRGAKNIQYF	TGTGCCAGCAGCGTAGAAGGGGACAGGGGAGCCAAAAACATTCAGTACTTC
TRBD1	TRBV6-5	TRBJ1-5	NA	CASSWTGDNQPQHF	TGTGCCAGCAGTTGGACAGGAGATAATCAGCCCCAGCATTTT
NA	TRBV21-1	TRBJ2-3	NA	CASSRASGSTDTQYF	TGTGCCAGCAGCAGAGCTAGCGGTAGCACAGATACGCAGTATTTT
TRBD1	TRBV10-3	TRBJ2-2	NA	CAIRPVRGQGAQSGGELFF	TGTGCCATCAGGCCCGTTAGGGGACAGGGGGCGCAGAGTGGCGGGGAGCTGTTTTTT
TRBD2	TRBV5-1	TRBJ2-1	NA	CASSLRTSGVSSYNEQFF	TGCGCCAGCAGCTTACGGACTAGCGGAGTATCCTCCTACAATGAGCAGTTCTTC
TRBD2	TRBV11-2	TRBJ2-1	NA	CASSPEAGGLTNEQFF	TGTGCCAGCAGCCCGGAGGCGGGGGGGCTAACCAATGAGCAGTTCTTC